This T cell receptor (beta chain) was captured by sequencing in a study of cytomegalovirus exposure and HLA in healthy donors. Whole-study results and caveats: Generally TCR sequences proved uncommon, though certain public TCRs appeared in numerous donors.

These donors were members of the approximately 120-subject validation cohort, a group separate from the approximately 670-subject first cohort. Method: immunoSEQ multiplex PCR; TCRdb's copy keeps in-frame clones and lacks some. The repertoire consists of 260,000 or so clones, with about 86% occurring once and the leading ten covering less than 3%. After removal of 6 bases from V and 5 bases from J, the junction contained 6 bases not matched to a gene. Germline values: CDR1 MNHNS, CDR2 SASEGT. The CDR3 spans 15 residues. Note on this clone: The target antigen is unknown.

Sequenced input: PBMCs. The chain joins TRBV6-1 to TRBJ2-7, with TRBD2 matching 14 bases. The origin of this receptor is a man aged 18 to 29 in good health and CMV-seronegative. CDR3 bases: TGTGCCAGCAGGGGGGGACTAGCGGGAGTCGACGAGCAGTACTTC. Its translation is CASRGGLAGVDEQYF.